The clone carrying this T cell receptor beta chain was counted ten times or more. Its antigen is still unknown. The data stem from a study of T cells in Graves' hyperthyroidism and ophthalmopathy. Study-wide points: Blood also showed most of the thyroid clonotypes that were expanded above 0.001. The model foresaw ophthalmopathy a median around 6.8 months prior to onset.

Germline CDR1 and CDR2: LGHNA and YSLEER. This CDR3 contains 13 residues. The V and J ends lost 0 bases and 12 bases respectively, with 13 bases between them. TCR beta CDR3 regions were amplified from RNA. Initially, a first-round RT-PCR of the TCR CDR3 employed the HTBI primer set. One entry per CDR3 protein, called by TCRdb with MiXCR from the multiplex PCR reads. The sample has about 700,000 distinct CDR3 sequences, 12% to 15% seen once. Using 10 ml of fresh peripheral blood, PBMCs were prepared. This rearrangement joins TRBV4-3 to TRBJ2-3, with a possible D match to TRBD1 (5 bases). Sequencing was carried out using blood. This TCR derives from a woman aged 18-29 years with Graves' hyperthyroidism. In nucleotides, the CDR3 is TGCGCCAGCAGCCAAGAACGGCTAGGACAACAGTATTTT. This gives the protein CASSQERLGQQYF.